A single sample is the source of the 3 T cell receptor beta chains below, sequenced in a study of T cells in Graves' hyperthyroidism and ophthalmopathy. RNA transcripts served as the template for amplifying TCR beta CDR3 regions. First-round RT-PCR targeting the TCR CDR3 was performed with the HTBI primer set. TCRdb processed the multiplex PCR reads anew with MiXCR; each CDR3 protein has one entry. The data contain over 700,000 distinct CDR3 sequences, 38% of them singletons. Sequenced material: blood. The receptors stem from a man aged 18 to 29 with Graves' hyperthyroidism.

This clonotype was observed many times. This chain joins TRBV29-1 and TRBJ1-1; a weak D match, TRBD1 (6 bases). Germline V gene sequence: CDR1 SQVTM, CDR2 ANQGSEA. The CDR3 has 17 residues. V was pared by 2 bases and J by 4 bases, with 23 bases between. The DNA of the CDR3 is TGCAGCGTTGAATCCGGAGGGCGGGGGCAGGAGGGCACTGAAGCTTTCTTT. It yields the protein CSVESGGRGQEGTEAFF.

The chain recombines TRBV12-3 or TRBV12-4 with TRBJ1-4; the match to TRBD1 covers 7 bases. The CDR3 sequence is 14 residues long. After removal of 6 bases from V and 7 bases from J, the junction contained 8 bases not matched to a gene. The CDR3, as DNA: TGTGCCAGCAGGTCGGGACAGCCTACTGAAAAACTGTTTTTT. Translation: CASRSGQPTEKLFF.

This clonotype has more than one count but fewer than ten. This rearrangement joins TRBV6-1 to TRBJ1-5, with 7 bases lining up with TRBD1. CDR1 and CDR2 (germline): MNHNS, SASEGT. J was trimmed by 5 bases and V by 3 bases; bases with no gene match: 4. The CDR3 is made up of 14 amino acids. This CDR3 is CASSDIRGDQPQHF. CDR3 in DNA: TGTGCCAGCAGTGACATCAGGGGGGATCAGCCCCAGCATTTT.